The 26 T cell receptor beta chains presented below share a single source sample, sequenced in a study of cytomegalovirus exposure and HLA in healthy donors (TCRdb year 2017). Library creation used the immunoSEQ multiplex PCR assay. The multiplex PCR relied on a mix of 60 forward primers for TCR Vbeta segments and 13 reverse primers for TCR Jbeta segments. TCRdb mirrors the immuneACCESS table, restricted to in-frame sequences. Some clones are absent from its copies; in checked studies, under half trace to an unresolved V gene, and the reason for the others is unknown. Here the sample has about 120,000 clones; approximately 76% occur a single time. The top ten clones comprise around 30% of the sample. What was sequenced was PBMCs. These receptors all come from a man in his fifties or sixties in good health and CMV-seropositive.

CDR3: CASSLLGQGVKFF. DNA of the CDR3: TGCGCCAGCAGCCTCCTAGGACAGGGGGTGAAGTTCTTC. V is TRBV5-1 and J is TRBJ2-1; TRBD1 aligns across 10 bases. The CDR3 loop spans 13 amino acids. V shed 4 bases, J shed 14 bases, and the junction held 9 bases outside the gene matches. Germline V CDR1 and CDR2: SGHRS, YFSETQ.

The V gene is TRBV2, the J gene TRBJ2-3, with 11 bases fitting TRBD2. The CDR3 has 18 residues. CDR1 and CDR2 from the germline V gene are SNHLY and FYNNEI. V was clipped by 3 bases and J by 6 bases; unmatched bases: 14. CDR3 residues: CASSEGETSGSQLDTQYF. The CDR3 coding sequence is TGTGCCAGCAGTGAGGGAGAAACTAGCGGGAGTCAATTGGATACGCAGTATTTT.

The V and J genes are TRBV19 and TRBJ1-5, with 8 bases matching TRBD1. The CDR3 sequence is 15 residues long. V shed 5 bases, J shed 4 bases, and the junction held 7 bases outside the gene matches. Germline V gene lookup returns CDR1 LNHDA and CDR2 SQIVND (reference sequence). CDR3 sequence reads: CASSAGTGVNQPQHF. The CDR3 DNA reads as TGTGCCAGTAGTGCCGGGACAGGAGTAAATCAGCCCCAGCATTTT.

The chain uses TRBV28 and TRBJ1-1; 9 bases line up with TRBD1. Germline assignment: CDR1 MDHEN and CDR2 SYDVKM. This CDR3 has 15 amino acids. V lost 5 bases and J lost 5; bases outside the gene matches: 9. CDR3 region: CASSGHRGLGTEAFF. The CDR3 DNA reads TGTGCCAGCAGTGGACACAGGGGGCTTGGTACTGAAGCTTTCTTT.

This rearrangement joins TRBV5-8 to TRBJ1-4, with TRBD1 matching over 8 bases. CDR1 and CDR2 (germline): SGHTS, YDEGEE. CDR3 length: 14 amino acids. The junction had 7 bases not matched to a gene; V was cut back by 5 bases and J by 7 bases. The DNA of the CDR3 is TGTGCCAGCAGTCCTGGACAGGGTGGTGAAAAACTGTTTTTT. Its protein product is CASSPGQGGEKLFF.

The gene calls are TRBV9 and TRBJ1-2, with TRBD1 matching over 7 bases. This CDR3 comprises 14 residues. Unmatched junction bases numbered 2, after V lost 0 bases and J lost 3 bases. The germline gives CDR1 SGDLS, CDR2 YYNGEE. The CDR3 DNA reads TGTGCCAGCAGCGTAGCGGGGACAGACTATGGCTACACCTTC. It encodes CASSVAGTDYGYTF.

The V gene is TRBV11-2, the J gene TRBJ1-1; 7 bases are a match to TRBD1. The CDR3 consists of 13 residues. The germline V gene has CDR1 SGHAT and CDR2 FQNNGV. The J segment lost 4 bases and the V segment lost 5 bases, leaving 4 bases of the junction unmatched. The CDR3 nucleotides read TGTGCCAGCAGCCACAGGGGATTCACTGAAGCTTTCTTT. It yields the protein CASSHRGFTEAFF.

CDR3 residues: CASSREEGQARETQYF. The CDR3 bases are TGTGCCAGCAGCCGCGAGGAAGGACAGGCTCGCGAGACCCAGTACTTC. The genes are TRBV14 and TRBJ2-5, with 7 bases aligning to TRBD1. This CDR3 has 16 residues. The V segment lost 4 bases and the J segment 5 bases; nucleotides outside the gene matches: 13. Per the germline V gene, CDR1 is SGHDN and CDR2 is FVKESK.

This clone has a single count. The genes are TRBV7-9 and TRBJ2-7; D may be TRBD2 (6 bases). Trimming took 8 bases from V and 5 from J, leaving 16 bases between them. CDR3 size: 13 residues. Germline loops: CDR1 SEHNR, CDR2 FQNEAQ (reference sequence). CDR3 coding DNA: TGTGCCAGCGACTATCCCGGGAGCCACGAGCAGTACTTC. Amino acids: CASDYPGSHEQYF.

This chain uses TRBV6-4 with TRBJ1-4; the D gene is possibly TRBD1 (6 bases). This CDR3 is 17 amino acids long. The V end was cut by 2 bases, the J end by 7 bases, with 20 bases between. Germline V gene sequence: CDR1 MRHNA, CDR2 SNTAGT. CDR3 in amino acids: CASSDLGQAGGGEKLFF. The DNA for the CDR3 is TGTGCCAGCAGTGACCTAGGCCAGGCGGGGGGCGGTGAAAAACTGTTTTTT.

A few counts support this clone. This chain connects TRBV19 to TRBJ1-1; 7 nucleotides agree with TRBD1. Germline V gene sequence: CDR1 LNHDA, CDR2 SQIVND (reference sequence). Germline trimming cut 6 bases from V and 1 base from J; bases unmatched to any gene: 5. The CDR3 sequence is 14 residues long. CDR3 bases: TGTGCCAGTAGCAAAGACAGGGCGAACACTGAAGCTTTCTTT. Amino acid sequence: CASSKDRANTEAFF.

The gene calls are TRBV7-3 and TRBJ2-7; 8 nucleotides match TRBD2. Germline assignment: CDR1 SGHTA and CDR2 FQGTGA. CDR3 length: 15 amino acids. V lost 3 bases, J lost 3 bases, and 7 bases stayed unmatched. CDR3 protein: CASSFSGVQDYEQYF. The CDR3 nucleotides are TGTGCCAGCAGCTTTAGCGGGGTACAGGACTACGAGCAGTACTTC.

The genes are TRBV28 and TRBJ2-3, with 13 bases aligning to TRBD2. Germline V gene data show CDR1 as MDHEN and CDR2 as SYDVKM. This CDR3 has 17 residues. After removal of 7 bases from V and 1 base from J, the junction contained 8 bases not matched to a gene. This CDR3 is CASTGTSGKGGTDTQYF. CDR3 in DNA: TGTGCCAGCACCGGGACTAGCGGGAAGGGAGGCACAGATACGCAGTATTTT.

The chain recombines TRBV7-9 with TRBJ2-3, with 8 bases that match TRBD2. This CDR3 region has 15 residues. Germline lookup yields CDR1 SEHNR and CDR2 FQNEAQ (reference sequence). With 9 bases clipped from V and 2 bases from J, the junction kept 10 bases outside the gene matches. Here the CDR3 DNA reads TGTGCCAGTCTCCCTACTAGCGGCCCCACAGATACGCAGTATTTT. This translates into CASLPTSGPTDTQYF.

The genes are TRBV2 and TRBJ2-3, with 8 bases identical to TRBD1. V shed 5 bases, J shed 2 bases, and the junction held 6 bases outside the gene matches. Per germline, CDR1 SNHLY and CDR2 FYNNEI. This CDR3 has 15 residues. CDR3 DNA sequence: TGTGCCAGCAGTACGACAGGGGACCCCACAGATACGCAGTATTTT. It encodes CASSTTGDPTDTQYF.

This rearrangement joins TRBV5-4 to TRBJ2-2, with 7 positions matching TRBD2. The V and J ends lost 4 bases and 7 bases, in that order; junction bases with no gene match: 16. CDR1 is SGHNT and CDR2 is YYREEE in the germline V gene (reference sequence). This CDR3 is 17 amino acids long. The CDR3 region is CASSPMGVQRGNGELFF. The CDR3 DNA is TGTGCCAGCAGCCCGATGGGCGTACAGCGGGGCAACGGGGAGCTGTTTTTT.

V usage is TRBV19 and J usage is TRBJ1-1; 8 bases line up with TRBD1. The V segment lost 7 bases and the J segment 0 bases; nucleotides outside the gene matches: 7. The CDR3 spans 15 residues. CDR1 and CDR2 (germline): LNHDA, SQIVND (reference sequence). In DNA form, the CDR3 reads TGTGCCAGTACTGGGGACAGGAACATGAACACTGAAGCTTTCTTT. Translating it yields CASTGDRNMNTEAFF.

This chain links TRBV5-1 with TRBJ2-4; D might be TRBD1 (7 bases). The CDR3 sequence is 16 residues long. Germline CDR1 reads SGHRS; CDR2 reads YFSETQ. V gave up 0 bases and J gave up 12 bases, with 22 bases separating them. The CDR3 nucleotides read TGCGCCAGCAGCTTGGCCGTGGGTAGCTCGGGGGACAGTCAGTACTTC. Protein sequence: CASSLAVGSSGDSQYF.

The genes are TRBV7-9 and TRBJ2-7, with D possibly being TRBD2 (5 bases). Germline V gene sequence: CDR1 SEHNR, CDR2 FQNEAQ (reference sequence). V was clipped by 5 bases and J by 1 base, with 15 bases between them. The CDR3 is made up of 15 amino acids. CDR3 protein: CASSPLKGGSYEQYF. CDR3 in DNA: TGTGCCAGCAGCCCCCTCAAAGGAGGTTCCTACGAGCAGTACTTC.

This chain links TRBV5-4 with TRBJ2-7; 7 nucleotides match TRBD1. This CDR3 region has 12 residues. Germline loops: CDR1 SGHNT, CDR2 YYREEE (reference sequence). The V and J ends lost 4 bases and 6 bases, in that order; junction bases with no gene match: 4. CDR3 residues: CASSRQGPEQYF. CDR3 DNA: TGTGCCAGCAGCCGACAGGGACCCGAGCAGTACTTC.

The chain uses TRBV9 and TRBJ2-1; 13 nucleotides match TRBD2. Per the germline V gene, CDR1 is SGDLS and CDR2 is YYNGEE. The CDR3 has 17 residues. J was trimmed by 8 bases and V by 2 bases; bases with no gene match: 10. CDR3 sequence: CASSVAQTSGGTDEQFF. In DNA form, the CDR3 reads TGTGCCAGCAGCGTGGCCCAGACTAGCGGGGGGACCGATGAGCAGTTCTTC.

The genes are TRBV5-8 and TRBJ1-3; perhaps TRBD1 as D (6 bases). The CDR3 contains 14 residues. The V end was cut by 7 bases, the J end by 5 bases, with 16 bases between. Germline CDR1 is SGHTS and CDR2 is YDEGEE. CDR3 nucleotide sequence: TGTGCCAGCGGCAGGGGACGGCAGAGAAACACCATATATTTT. This encodes CASGRGRQRNTIYF.

This chain joins TRBV9 and TRBJ2-3; D not certain. Trimming took off 1 base at V and 2 bases at J, with 11 bases between the two ends. Germline loops: CDR1 SGDLS, CDR2 YYNGEE. CDR3 length: 15 amino acids. CDR3 nucleotides: TGTGCCAGCAGCGTAAGCCCTACCCCCACAGATACGCAGTATTTT. Amino acid sequence: CASSVSPTPTDTQYF.

The V and J genes are TRBV4-1 and TRBJ2-3, with TRBD2 identical over 8 bases. This CDR3 spans 15 amino acids. The junction had 2 bases not matched to a gene; V was cut back by 0 bases and J by 3 bases. Germline loops: CDR1 MGHRA, CDR2 YSYEKL. The CDR3 reads CASSQDPGGTDTQYF. The CDR3 region has the DNA TGCGCCAGCAGCCAAGACCCGGGGGGGACAGATACGCAGTATTTT.

The V and J genes are TRBV2 and TRBJ2-7; TRBD2 aligns across 10 bases. The junction had 6 bases not matched to a gene; V was cut back by 4 bases and J by 6 bases. Germline V gene data show CDR1 as SNHLY and CDR2 as FYNNEI. The CDR3 has 14 residues. The CDR3 region has the DNA TGTGCCAGCAGTGGAGTTAGCGGGAGGTCCGAGCAGTACTTC. Protein sequence: CASSGVSGRSEQYF.

The chain couples TRBV30 to TRBJ1-4; D perhaps matches TRBD1 (6 bases). This CDR3 has 13 residues. Germline CDR1 reads GTSNPN; CDR2 reads SVGIG (reference sequence). With 1 base removed from V and 7 bases from J, the gap between germline ends came to 10 bases. In nucleotides, the CDR3 is TGTGCCTGGAGTGGGGGGGGCGGTGAAAAACTGTTTTTT. Translating gives CAWSGGGGEKLFF.